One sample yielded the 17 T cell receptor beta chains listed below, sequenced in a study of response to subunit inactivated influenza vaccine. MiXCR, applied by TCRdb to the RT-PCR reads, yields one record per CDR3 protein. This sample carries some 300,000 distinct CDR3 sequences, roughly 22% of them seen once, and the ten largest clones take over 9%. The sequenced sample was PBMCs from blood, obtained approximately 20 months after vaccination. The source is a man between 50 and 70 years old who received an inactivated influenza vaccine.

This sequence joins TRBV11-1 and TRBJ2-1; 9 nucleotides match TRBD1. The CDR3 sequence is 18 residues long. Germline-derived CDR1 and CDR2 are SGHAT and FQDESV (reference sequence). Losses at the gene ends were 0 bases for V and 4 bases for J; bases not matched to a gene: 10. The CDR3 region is CASSLAKIGDRAYNEQFF. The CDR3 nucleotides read TGTGCCAGCAGCTTAGCAAAGATCGGGGACAGGGCTTACAATGAGCAGTTCTTC.

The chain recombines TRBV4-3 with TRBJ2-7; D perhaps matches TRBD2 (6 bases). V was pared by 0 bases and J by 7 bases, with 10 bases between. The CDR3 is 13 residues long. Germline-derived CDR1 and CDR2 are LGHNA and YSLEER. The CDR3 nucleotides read TGCGCCAGCAGCCAAGATTCGAGCGGGGAGCAGTACTTC. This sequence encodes CASSQDSSGEQYF.

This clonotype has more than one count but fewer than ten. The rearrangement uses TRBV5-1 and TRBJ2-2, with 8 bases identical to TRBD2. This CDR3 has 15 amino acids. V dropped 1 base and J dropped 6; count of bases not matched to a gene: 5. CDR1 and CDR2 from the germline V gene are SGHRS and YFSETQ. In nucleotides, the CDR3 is TGCGCCAGCAGCTTGAGCGGGAGAGGCGCCGGGGAGCTGTTTTTT. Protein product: CASSLSGRGAGELFF.

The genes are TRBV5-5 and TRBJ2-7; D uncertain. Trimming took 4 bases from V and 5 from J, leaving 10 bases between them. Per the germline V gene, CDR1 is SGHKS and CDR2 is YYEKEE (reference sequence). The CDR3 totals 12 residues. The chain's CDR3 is CASSEEWDEQYF. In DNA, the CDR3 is TGTGCCAGCAGCGAAGAGTGGGACGAGCAGTACTTC.

The chain's CDR3 is CASSYAPTGGSGNTIYF. For the CDR3, the DNA is TGTGCCAGCAGCTATGCCCCGACAGGGGGCTCTGGAAACACCATATATTTT. The chain uses TRBV7-2 and TRBJ1-3; 9 positions match TRBD1. V dropped 4 bases and J dropped 0; count of bases not matched to a gene: 7. This CDR3 is built from 17 residues. In germline, CDR1 is SGHTA, CDR2 FQGNSA.

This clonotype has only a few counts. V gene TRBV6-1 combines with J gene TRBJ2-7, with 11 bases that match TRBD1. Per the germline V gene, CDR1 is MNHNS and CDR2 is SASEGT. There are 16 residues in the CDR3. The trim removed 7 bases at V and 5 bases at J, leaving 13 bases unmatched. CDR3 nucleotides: TGTGCCAGCACTCCCTATCGGGGACAGGGGGGTGACGAGCAGTACTTC. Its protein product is CASTPYRGQGGDEQYF.

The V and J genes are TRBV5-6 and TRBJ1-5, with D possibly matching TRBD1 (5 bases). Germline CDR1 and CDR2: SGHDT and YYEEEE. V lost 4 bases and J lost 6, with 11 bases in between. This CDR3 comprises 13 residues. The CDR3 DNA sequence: TGTGCCAGCAGCCAGGGTTTTGGTCAGCCCCAGCATTTT. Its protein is CASSQGFGQPQHF.

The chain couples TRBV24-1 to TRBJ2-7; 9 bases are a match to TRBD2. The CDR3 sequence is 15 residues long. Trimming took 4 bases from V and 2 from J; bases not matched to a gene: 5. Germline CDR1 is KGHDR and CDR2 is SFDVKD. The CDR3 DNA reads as TGTGCCACCAGTGACCTTAGCGGGGGTACCTACGAGCAGTACTTC. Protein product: CATSDLSGGTYEQYF.

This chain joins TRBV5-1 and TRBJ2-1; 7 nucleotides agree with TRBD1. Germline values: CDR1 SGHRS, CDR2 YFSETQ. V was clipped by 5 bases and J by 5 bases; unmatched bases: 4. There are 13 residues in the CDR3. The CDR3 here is CASRQGFDNEQFF. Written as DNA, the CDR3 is TGCGCCAGCAGACAGGGGTTCGACAATGAGCAGTTCTTC.

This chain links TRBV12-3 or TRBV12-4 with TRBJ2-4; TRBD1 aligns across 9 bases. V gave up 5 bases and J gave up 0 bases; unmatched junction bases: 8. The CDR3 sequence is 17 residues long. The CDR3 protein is CASSAGQGYLAKNIQYF. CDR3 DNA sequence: TGTGCCAGCAGTGCCGGACAGGGGTATTTAGCCAAAAACATTCAGTACTTC.

CDR3 loop: CASSHYGAASTDTQYF. DNA for the CDR3: TGTGCCAGCAGCCACTACGGGGCCGCTAGCACAGATACGCAGTATTTT. The rearrangement links TRBV3-1 to TRBJ2-3, with D tentatively TRBD1 or TRBD2 (5 bases each). This CDR3 spans 16 amino acids. From germline, CDR1 is LGHDT and CDR2 YNNKEL (reference sequence). Deletions cut 3 bases from V and 0 bases from J, with 13 bases between.

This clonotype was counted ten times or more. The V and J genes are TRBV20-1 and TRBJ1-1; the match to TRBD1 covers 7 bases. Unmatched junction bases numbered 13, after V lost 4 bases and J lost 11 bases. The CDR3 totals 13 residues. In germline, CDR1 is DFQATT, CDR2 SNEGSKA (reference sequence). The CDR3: CSAMGTAGLNAFF. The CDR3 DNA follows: TGCAGTGCTATGGGGACAGCGGGTCTAAACGCTTTCTTT.

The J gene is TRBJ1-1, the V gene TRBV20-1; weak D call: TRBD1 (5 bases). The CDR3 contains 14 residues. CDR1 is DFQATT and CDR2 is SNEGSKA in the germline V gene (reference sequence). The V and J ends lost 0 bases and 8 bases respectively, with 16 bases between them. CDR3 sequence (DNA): TGCAGTGCTAGAGATGGGGGTCCCAGGGTAGAAGCTTTCTTT. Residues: CSARDGGPRVEAFF.

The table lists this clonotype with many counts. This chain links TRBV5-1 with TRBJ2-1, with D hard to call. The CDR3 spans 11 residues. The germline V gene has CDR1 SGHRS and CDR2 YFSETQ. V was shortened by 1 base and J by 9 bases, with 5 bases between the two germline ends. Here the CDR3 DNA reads TGCGCCAGCAGCTTGTTGGCTGAGCAGTTCTTC. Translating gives CASSLLAEQFF.

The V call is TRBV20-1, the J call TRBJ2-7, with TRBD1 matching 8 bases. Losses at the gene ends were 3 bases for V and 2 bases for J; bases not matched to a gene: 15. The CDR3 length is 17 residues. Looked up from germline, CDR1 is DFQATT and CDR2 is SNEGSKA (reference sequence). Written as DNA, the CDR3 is TGCAGTGCTAGTTTTCCGGTGGACAGGGAGGAGACCTACGAGCAGTACTTC. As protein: CSASFPVDREETYEQYF.

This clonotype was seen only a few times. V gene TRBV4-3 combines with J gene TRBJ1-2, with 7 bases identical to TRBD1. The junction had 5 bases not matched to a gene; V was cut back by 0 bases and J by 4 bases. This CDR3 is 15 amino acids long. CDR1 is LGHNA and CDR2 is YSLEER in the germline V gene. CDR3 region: CASSQDRQGGYGYTF. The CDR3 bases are TGCGCCAGCAGCCAAGACCGACAGGGAGGCTATGGCTACACCTTC.

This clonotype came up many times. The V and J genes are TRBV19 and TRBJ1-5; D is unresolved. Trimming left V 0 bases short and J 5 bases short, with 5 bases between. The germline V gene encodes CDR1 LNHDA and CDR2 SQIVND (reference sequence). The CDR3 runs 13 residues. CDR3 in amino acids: CASSIDQYQPQHF. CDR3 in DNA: TGTGCCAGTAGTATAGATCAGTATCAGCCCCAGCATTTT.